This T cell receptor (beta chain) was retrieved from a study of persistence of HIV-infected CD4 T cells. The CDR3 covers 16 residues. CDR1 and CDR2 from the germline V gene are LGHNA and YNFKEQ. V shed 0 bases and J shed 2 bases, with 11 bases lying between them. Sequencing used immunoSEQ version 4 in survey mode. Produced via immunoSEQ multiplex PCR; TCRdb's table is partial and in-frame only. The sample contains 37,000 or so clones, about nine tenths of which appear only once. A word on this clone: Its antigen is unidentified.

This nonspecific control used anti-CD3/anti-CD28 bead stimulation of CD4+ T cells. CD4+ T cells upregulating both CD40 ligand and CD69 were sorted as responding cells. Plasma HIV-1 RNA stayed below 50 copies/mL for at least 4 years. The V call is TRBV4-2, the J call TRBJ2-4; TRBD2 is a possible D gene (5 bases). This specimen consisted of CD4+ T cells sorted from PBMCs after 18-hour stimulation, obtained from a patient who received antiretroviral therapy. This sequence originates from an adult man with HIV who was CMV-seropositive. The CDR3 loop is CASSQDRGSPKNIQYF. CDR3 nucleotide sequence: TGTGCCAGCAGCCAAGACCGGGGTTCCCCCAAAAACATTCAGTACTTC.